This record concerns one TCR beta chain sequence. Antigen specificity is unknown. This sample is part of a study of post-analysis software for immune sequencing data. Looking at the study overall: Relapsing-remitting, secondary progressive and progressive-relapsing forms made up the multiple sclerosis disease courses. Findings of the study overall: Those with multiple sclerosis, the patient group, showed significantly lower normalized Chao1 diversity than controls.

The TCR beta cDNA libraries carried unique molecular identifiers. T cells numbering roughly 0.95 to 10 million gave rise to 450,000 to 550,000 cDNA molecules. TCRdb ran MiXCR on the PCR reads and lists one entry per CDR3 protein. Of hundreds of thousands of distinct CDR3 sequences detected, roughly 45% appear once; the ten largest clones hold 1.7%. The sample consisted of blood. The TCR sequence derives from a girl aged 10-17 years with multiple sclerosis.

The CDR3 sequence is CASSLGEFTYEQYF. The CDR3, as DNA: TGCGCCAGCAGCTTGGGAGAATTTACCTACGAGCAGTACTTC. The chain recombines TRBV5-1 with TRBJ2-7, with D uncertain. V was trimmed by 0 bases and J by 2 bases, leaving 9 bases between them. The CDR3 is 14 residues long. Germline loops: CDR1 SGHRS, CDR2 YFSETQ.